A single sample is the source of the 6 T cell receptor beta chains below, sequenced in a study of post-analysis software for immune sequencing data. The study's findings and limits: Controls had lower frequencies than patients of about 5 TRBV segments, which included TRBV5-6, TRBV5-1 and TRBV20-1.

Their antigens are not known. TCR beta cDNA libraries included unique molecular identifiers. TCRdb processed the PCR reads anew with MiXCR; each CDR3 protein has one entry. The repertoire holds about 770,000 distinct CDR3 sequences, with around 42% as singletons. Material for sequencing was blood. The receptors were gathered from a girl between 5 and 17 years old with multiple sclerosis.

The chain uses TRBV6-2 or TRBV6-3 and TRBJ2-3; D unresolved. CDR1 and CDR2 (germline): MNHEY, SVGEGT. This CDR3 is built from 12 residues. The V gene lost 3 bases and the J gene lost 10 bases, with 11 bases spanning the gap. The CDR3 DNA follows: TGTGCCAGCAGTTATGGCGATAATGCGCAGTATTTT. Translating it yields CASSYGDNAQYF.

This clonotype showed up just a few times. The V call is TRBV5-5, the J call TRBJ2-7, with D perhaps matching TRBD1 (6 bases). Trimming took off 4 bases at V and 2 bases at J, with 10 bases between the two ends. Germline V gives CDR1 SGHKS, CDR2 YYEKEE (reference sequence). The CDR3 loop spans 13 amino acids. CDR3 residues: CASSGDNPYEQYF. CDR3 sequence (DNA): TGTGCCAGCAGCGGGGACAACCCCTACGAGCAGTACTTC.

This CDR3 is CASSLETSSYNEQFF. CDR3 coding DNA: TGCGCCAGCAGCTTGGAAACTAGCAGCTACAATGAGCAGTTCTTC. The chain links TRBV5-1 to TRBJ2-1; D might be TRBD2 (6 bases). The CDR3 is 15 residues long. Germline assignment: CDR1 SGHRS and CDR2 YFSETQ. V was trimmed by 0 bases and J by 3 bases, leaving 10 bases between them.

The rearrangement uses TRBV15 and TRBJ1-5; 9 bases agree with TRBD1. The CDR3 extends over 15 amino acids. The V gene end was trimmed by 8 bases and the J gene end by 1 base; junction bases not matched to a gene: 6. From germline, CDR1 is LNHNV and CDR2 YYDKDF (reference sequence). CDR3: CATAQDRGSNQPQHF. Here the CDR3 DNA reads TGTGCCACCGCCCAAGACAGGGGGAGCAATCAGCCCCAGCATTTT.

The rearrangement links TRBV11-2 to TRBJ1-2; D perhaps matches TRBD1 (5 bases). From germline, CDR1 is SGHAT and CDR2 FQNNGV. This CDR3 spans 12 amino acids. Trimming shortened V by 9 bases and J by 7 bases, and 15 bases separated the two germline ends. CDR3 nucleotides: TGTGCCAGTGGGGGACGCTTGGGTGGCTACACCTTC. Translating gives CASGGRLGGYTF.

This clonotype was counted between two and nine times. The chain recombines TRBV5-1 with TRBJ2-1, with TRBD2 matching over 7 bases. Trimming cost V 0 bases and J 3 bases; bases outside gene matches: 3. This CDR3 is built from 15 residues. Germline values: CDR1 SGHRS, CDR2 YFSETQ. The CDR3 sequence is CASSLGTRSYNEQFF. The CDR3, as DNA: TGCGCCAGCAGCTTGGGGACTAGAAGCTACAATGAGCAGTTCTTC.